These T cell receptor beta chains were read from a single sample in a study of T cell responses to AZD1222 COVID-19 vaccine. Generated by immunoSEQ multiplex PCR, the TCRdb table keeps only in-frame clones and is missing some. The sample has 80,000 or so clones; 85% to 90% are singletons. The sample in question was peripheral blood, obtained on day 0 of AZD1222 vaccination. Receptors originate from an adult in good health. Both conserved end residues are part of each CDR3. Fields, in order: J gene, D gene, clone size, V gene, CDR3 DNA, CDR3 protein. A D gene is named only where the DNA matches it firmly. Size is stated for part of the rows, as once, few or many counts, or as a class when the clone is expanded.

TRBJ2-5,.,.,TRBV18,TGTGCCAGCTCACCGGGTTCGGAGACCCAGTACTTC,CASSPGSETQYF
TRBJ2-2,.,.,TRBV12-3/TRBV12-4,TGTGCCAGCAGCCCGGGGTTGGTGGAGCTGTTTTTT,CASSPGLVELFF
TRBJ2-5,.,.,TRBV6-5,TGTGCCAGCAGTCTGGGGCGCGCGGAGGTAGAGACCCAGTACTTC,CASSLGRAEVETQYF
TRBJ1-6,.,.,TRBV4-1,TGCGCCAGCAGCCCCCTAGGACTGAGGAATTCACCCCTCCACTTT,CASSPLGLRNSPLHF
TRBJ1-2,TRBD1,.,TRBV11-2,TGTGCCAGCCCAGCGTCCCCACGCACAGGGGAGTGGAGAGGCTACACCTTC,CASPASPRTGEWRGYTF
TRBJ1-3,.,.,TRBV5-1,TGCGCCAGCAGCTTTGAGAGTCGCTCTGGAAACACCATATATTTT,CASSFESRSGNTIYF
TRBJ2-2,.,.,TRBV18,TGTGCCAGCTCACCACGCCAGGCTAACACCGGGGAGCTGTTTTTT,CASSPRQANTGELFF
TRBJ1-2,.,.,TRBV5-5,TGTGCCAGCAGCTTGGGACAGGCTAACTATGGCTACACCTTC,CASSLGQANYGYTF
TRBJ1-6,.,.,TRBV30,TGTGCCTGGAGTAATTTAGGACGGAGTAATTCACCCCTCCACTTT,CAWSNLGRSNSPLHF
TRBJ1-1,.,few,TRBV15,TGTGCCACCAGTCTGTCCAGGGAATTTTCTGAAGCTTTCTTT,CATSLSREFSEAFF
TRBJ1-1,.,.,TRBV6-2/TRBV6-3,TGTGCCAGCAGTTCAACGACCGGGACACTGGTGAACACTGAAGCTTTCTTT,CASSSTTGTLVNTEAFF
TRBJ1-1,.,once,TRBV30,TGTGCCTGGTCTATCATGAACACTGAAGCTTTCTTT,CAWSIMNTEAFF
TRBJ1-1,.,.,TRBV9,TGTGCCAGCAGCGTAGGTTCAGGGTGGAACACTGAAGCTTTCTTT,CASSVGSGWNTEAFF
TRBJ1-2,.,.,TRBV18,TGTGCCAGCTCACCACCAGAGGGAACCTATGGCTACACCTTC,CASSPPEGTYGYTF
TRBJ1-1,.,.,TRBV27,TGTGCCAGCAGAAGATCGACTCAGAGTGAAGCTTTCTTT,CASRRSTQSEAFF
TRBJ1-4,.,.,TRBV5-1,TGCGCCAGCAGGGGCGGGGGGCTCCCGAATGAAAAACTGTTTTTT,CASRGGGLPNEKLFF
TRBJ1-1,TRBD1,.,TRBV7-8,TGTGCCAGCAGCTTAGGGGCAGGGGGAAAAACTGAAGCTTTCTTT,CASSLGAGGKTEAFF
TRBJ1-2,.,once,TRBV5-6,TGTGCCAGCAGCCCCACCCCCGACGGGGGTAGTGGCTACACCTTC,CASSPTPDGGSGYTF
TRBJ2-4,.,.,TRBV10-2,TGCGCCAGCAGTGACCAGGGACCCCCCATTCAGTACTTC,CASSDQGPPIQYF
TRBJ1-2,.,.,TRBV19,TGTGCCAGTAGCGTGACAGAGAACTATGGCTACACCTTC,CASSVTENYGYTF
TRBJ1-6,.,.,TRBV27,TGTGCCAGCAGTTTCACCGGAGCATCCCTCCACTTT,CASSFTGASLHF
TRBJ1-1,.,.,TRBV7-2,TGTGCCAGCAGCCCACAGCCGAACACTGAAGCTTTCTTT,CASSPQPNTEAFF
TRBJ1-1,TRBD1,.,TRBV2,TGTGCCAGCAGTGATCGGGGACAGGGTCGGAGGAACACTGAAGCTTTCTTT,CASSDRGQGRRNTEAFF
TRBJ1-2,.,.,TRBV11-1,TGTGCCAGCAGTTTAGCGCGGTCAGGGAACTATGGCTACACCTTC,CASSLARSGNYGYTF
TRBJ1-1,.,.,TRBV3-1/TRBV3-2,TGTGCCAGCAGCTCGAAAGGAGGCGCGATACGGATGAACACTGAAGCTTTCTTT,CASSSKGGAIRMNTEAFF
TRBJ2-2,.,.,TRBV6-4,TGTGCCAGCAGTGATTCCCTGTTGAACACCGGGGAGCTGTTTTTT,CASSDSLLNTGELFF
TRBJ1-3,.,.,TRBV19,TGTGCCAGTACCATCGCTTACACCATATATTTT,CASTIAYTIYF
TRBJ1-1,TRBD1,.,TRBV12-5,TGTGCTAGTGGGTGGACAGGGATGATGAGCACTGAAGCTTTCTTT,CASGWTGMMSTEAFF
TRBJ1-4,.,.,TRBV10-2,TGCGCCAGCAGTGTTGGGGCAGCCGGGGCAACTAATGAAAAACTGTTTTTT,CASSVGAAGATNEKLFF
TRBJ1-6,.,.,TRBV6-5,TGTGCCAGCCGGGAGTCCTATAATTCACCCCTCCACTTT,CASRESYNSPLHF
TRBJ2-3,TRBD2,.,TRBV19,TGTGCCAGTAGTATTATGACTAGCGGGGGGTTTAATACGCAGTATTTT,CASSIMTSGGFNTQYF
TRBJ2-1,TRBD2,.,TRBV7-9,TGTGCCAGCAGCGTAACAAGCGGGGGGTATTACAATGAGCAGTTCTTC,CASSVTSGGYYNEQFF
TRBJ2-2,TRBD1,medium-sized,TRBV6-4,TGTGCCAGCAGTGACGGGACAGGGAACACCGGGGAGCTGTTTTTT,CASSDGTGNTGELFF
TRBJ2-7,.,.,TRBV28,TGTGCCAGCAGTTTATGGGGGAGAGAGCAGTACTTC,CASSLWGREQYF
TRBJ1-5,.,.,TRBV30,TGTGCCTGGAGTCGGGGCTCGGATCAGCCCCAGCATTTT,CAWSRGSDQPQHF
TRBJ1-3,.,.,TRBV7-2,TGTGCCAGCAGCTTCCAAGGGGGGTCTGGAAACACCATATATTTT,CASSFQGGSGNTIYF
TRBJ1-4,.,.,TRBV5-8,TGTGCCAGCAGGGGAGTTAATGGGGAAAAACTGTTTTTT,CASRGVNGEKLFF
TRBJ1-1,TRBD1,.,TRBV11-3,TGTGCCAGCAGCTTAGAGGGACAGGAAGCTTTCTTT,CASSLEGQEAFF
TRBJ1-1,.,.,TRBV11-1,TGTGCCAGCAGCTTCTGGAACACTGAAGCTTTCTTT,CASSFWNTEAFF
TRBJ1-5,.,.,TRBV27,TGTGCCAGCAGTTTGGGTAGCAATCAGCCCCAGCATTTT,CASSLGSNQPQHF
TRBJ2-5,.,.,TRBV30,TGTGCCTGCCCTTCCCGCGAAAGGGGGGAGACCCAGTACTTC,CACPSRERGETQYF
TRBJ1-4,TRBD1,.,TRBV5-8,TGTGCCAGCAGCCCCATTTTGACAGGGGACGAAAAACTGTTTTTT,CASSPILTGDEKLFF
TRBJ1-2,.,.,TRBV3-1/TRBV3-2,TGTGCCAGCAGCCAAAGAGGGGGTTGGGGAGGCTACACCTTC,CASSQRGGWGGYTF
TRBJ1-3,.,once,TRBV27,TGTGCCAGCAGTTCCGAAATCGGAAACACCATATATTTT,CASSSEIGNTIYF
TRBJ1-1,.,.,TRBV19,TGTGCCACCAAAGTGTGGGGGGGCACTGAAGCTTTCTTT,CATKVWGGTEAFF
TRBJ1-6,TRBD1,.,TRBV30,TGTGCCTGTTCCGGGACAGTAAATTCACCCCTCCACTTT,CACSGTVNSPLHF
TRBJ2-7,TRBD1,.,TRBV6-2/TRBV6-3,TGTGCCAGCAGCCTCCGGGACAGGGGTCTCTACGAGCAGTACTTC,CASSLRDRGLYEQYF
TRBJ1-2,TRBD1,once,TRBV10-2,TGCGCCAGCGGCCAAAGGGACAGGGGGCCCAATGGCTACACCTTC,CASGQRDRGPNGYTF
TRBJ2-2,TRBD2,few,TRBV2,TGTGCCAGCAAAAACAACCGACTAGCGGGGGGAACCGGGGAGCTGTTTTTT,CASKNNRLAGGTGELFF
TRBJ2-1,TRBD2,.,TRBV2,TGTGCCAGCAGTGAAGCGACTAGCGGGGGCCCGTCATCCTACAATGAGCAGTTCTTC,CASSEATSGGPSSYNEQFF
TRBJ1-2,.,.,TRBV6-5,TGTGCCAGCAGCTTTTCAGCGAACTATGGCTACACCTTC,CASSFSANYGYTF
TRBJ2-3,TRBD2,.,TRBV5-1,TGCGCCAGCAGCGACACTAGCGGGAGCACAGATACGCAGTATTTT,CASSDTSGSTDTQYF
TRBJ1-1,.,.,TRBV5-1,TGCGCCAGCAGCTTGGGAGTTTTCGGGGTGAACACTGAAGCTTTCTTT,CASSLGVFGVNTEAFF